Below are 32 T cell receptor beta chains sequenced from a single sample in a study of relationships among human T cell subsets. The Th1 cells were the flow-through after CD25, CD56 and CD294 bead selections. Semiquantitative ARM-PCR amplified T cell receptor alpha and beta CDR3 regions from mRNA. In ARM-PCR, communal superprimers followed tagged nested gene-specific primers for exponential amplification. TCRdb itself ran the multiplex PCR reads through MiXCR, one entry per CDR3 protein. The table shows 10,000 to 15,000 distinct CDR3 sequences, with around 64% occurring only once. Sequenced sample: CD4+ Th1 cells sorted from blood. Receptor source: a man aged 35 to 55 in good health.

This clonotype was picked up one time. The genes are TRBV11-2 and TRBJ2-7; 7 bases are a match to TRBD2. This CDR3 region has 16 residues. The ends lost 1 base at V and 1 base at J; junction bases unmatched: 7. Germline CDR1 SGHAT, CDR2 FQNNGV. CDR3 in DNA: TGTGCCAGCAGCTTAGTCTCTAGCGGTTTTTCCTACGAGCAGTACTTC. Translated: CASSLVSSGFSYEQYF.

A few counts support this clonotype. The chain's CDR3 is CASSLDRYTEAFF. In nucleotides, the CDR3 is TGTGCCAGCAGTCTTGACAGGTACACTGAAGCTTTCTTT. The chain recombines TRBV12-3 or TRBV12-4 with TRBJ1-1; the D gene is possibly TRBD1 (6 bases). This CDR3 spans 13 amino acids. Trimming took off 5 bases at V and 3 bases at J, with 10 bases between the two ends.

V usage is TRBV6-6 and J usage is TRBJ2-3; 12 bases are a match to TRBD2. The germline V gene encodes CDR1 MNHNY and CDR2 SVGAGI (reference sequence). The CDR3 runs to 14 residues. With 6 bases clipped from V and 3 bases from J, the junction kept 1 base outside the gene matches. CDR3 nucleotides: TGTGCCAGCAGGACTAGCGGGAGTACAGATACGCAGTATTTT. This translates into CASRTSGSTDTQYF.

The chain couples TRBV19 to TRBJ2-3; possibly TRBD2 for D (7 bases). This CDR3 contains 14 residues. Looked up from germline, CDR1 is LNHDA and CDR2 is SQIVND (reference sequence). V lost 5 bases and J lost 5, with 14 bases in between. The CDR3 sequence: CASSEGGLRDTQYF. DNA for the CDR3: TGTGCCAGTAGTGAGGGGGGGCTTAGAGATACGCAGTATTTT.

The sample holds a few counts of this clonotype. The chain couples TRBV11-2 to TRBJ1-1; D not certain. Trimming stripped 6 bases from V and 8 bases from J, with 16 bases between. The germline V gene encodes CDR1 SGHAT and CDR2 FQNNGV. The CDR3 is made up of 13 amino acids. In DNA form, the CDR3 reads TGTGCCAGCAGTCACCGACGAACAGAAGAAGCTTTCTTT. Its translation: CASSHRRTEEAFF.

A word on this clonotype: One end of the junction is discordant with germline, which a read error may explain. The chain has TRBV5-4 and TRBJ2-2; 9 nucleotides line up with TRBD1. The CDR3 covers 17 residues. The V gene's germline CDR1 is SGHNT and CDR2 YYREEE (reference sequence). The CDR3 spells CASSLGGGQGKTGELFF. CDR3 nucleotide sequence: TGCGCCAGCAGCTTAGGTGGGGGACAGGGCAAAACCGGGGAGCTGTTTTTT.

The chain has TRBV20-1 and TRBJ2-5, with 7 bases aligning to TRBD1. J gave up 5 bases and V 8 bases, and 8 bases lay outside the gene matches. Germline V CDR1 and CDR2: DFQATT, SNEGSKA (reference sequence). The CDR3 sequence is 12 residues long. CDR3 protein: CSFLGGDETQYF. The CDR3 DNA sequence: TGCAGTTTTTTAGGGGGCGATGAGACCCAGTACTTC.

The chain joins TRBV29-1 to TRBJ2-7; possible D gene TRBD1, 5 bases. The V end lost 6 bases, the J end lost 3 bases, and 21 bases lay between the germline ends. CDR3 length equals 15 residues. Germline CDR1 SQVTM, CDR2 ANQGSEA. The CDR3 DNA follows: TGCAGCGTCCCGACGGGCAGGGTTTCGATCTACGAGCAGTACTTC. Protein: CSVPTGRVSIYEQYF.

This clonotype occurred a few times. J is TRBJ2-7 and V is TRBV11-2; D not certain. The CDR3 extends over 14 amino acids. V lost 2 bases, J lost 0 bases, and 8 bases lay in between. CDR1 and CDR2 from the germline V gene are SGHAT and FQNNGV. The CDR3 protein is CASSLRRSSYEQYF. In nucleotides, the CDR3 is TGTGCCAGCAGCTTAAGGCGGAGCTCCTACGAGCAGTACTTC.

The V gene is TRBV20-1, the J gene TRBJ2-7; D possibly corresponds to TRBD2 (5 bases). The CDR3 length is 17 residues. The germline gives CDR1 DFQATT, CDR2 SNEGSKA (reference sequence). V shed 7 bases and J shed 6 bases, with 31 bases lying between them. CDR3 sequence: CSVKVGKGLRALGEQYF. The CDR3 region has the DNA TGCAGTGTTAAGGTTGGAAAAGGGCTGCGGGCCTTAGGCGAGCAGTACTTC.

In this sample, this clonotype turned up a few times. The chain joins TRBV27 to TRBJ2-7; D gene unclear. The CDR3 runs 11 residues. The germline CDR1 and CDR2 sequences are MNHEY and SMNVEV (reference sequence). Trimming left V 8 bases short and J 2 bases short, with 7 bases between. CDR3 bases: TGTGCCAGCGGCCGGACCTACGAGCAGTACTTC. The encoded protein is CASGRTYEQYF.

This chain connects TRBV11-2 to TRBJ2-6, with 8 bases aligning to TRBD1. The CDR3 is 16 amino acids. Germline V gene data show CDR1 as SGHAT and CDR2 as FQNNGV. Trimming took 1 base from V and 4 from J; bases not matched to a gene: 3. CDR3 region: CASSLGTGSGANVLTF. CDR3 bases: TGTGCCAGCAGCTTAGGGACAGGGTCCGGGGCCAACGTCCTGACTTTC. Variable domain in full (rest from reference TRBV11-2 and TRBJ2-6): EAGVAQSPRYKIIEKRQSVAFWCNPISGHATLYWYQQILGQGPKLLIQFQNNGVVDDSQLPKDRFSAERLKGVDSTLKIQPAKLEDSAVYLCASSLGTGSGANVLTFGAGSRLTVL.

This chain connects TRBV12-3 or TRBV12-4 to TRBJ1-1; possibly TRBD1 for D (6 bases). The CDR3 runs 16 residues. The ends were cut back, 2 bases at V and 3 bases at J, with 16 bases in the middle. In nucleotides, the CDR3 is TGTGCCAGCAGTTTAAGGACGACAGGAGGAGACACTGAAGCTTTCTTT. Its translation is CASSLRTTGGDTEAFF.

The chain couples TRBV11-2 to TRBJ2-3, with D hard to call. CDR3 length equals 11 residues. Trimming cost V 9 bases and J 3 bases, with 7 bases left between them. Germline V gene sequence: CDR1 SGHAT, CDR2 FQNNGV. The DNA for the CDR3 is TGTGCCAGTAGACGAACAGATACGCAGTATTTT. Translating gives CASRRTDTQYF.

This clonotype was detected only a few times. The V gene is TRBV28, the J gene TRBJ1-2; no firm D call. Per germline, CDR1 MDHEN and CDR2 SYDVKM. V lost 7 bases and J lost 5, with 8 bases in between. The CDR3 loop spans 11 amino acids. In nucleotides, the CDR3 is TGTGCCAGCACCACAGATTATGGCTACACCTTC. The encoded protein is CASTTDYGYTF.

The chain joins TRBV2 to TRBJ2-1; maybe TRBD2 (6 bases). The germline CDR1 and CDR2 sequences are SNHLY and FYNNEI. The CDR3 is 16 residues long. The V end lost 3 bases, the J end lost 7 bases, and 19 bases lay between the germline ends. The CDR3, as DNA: TGTGCCAGCAGTGAGAAGGTTCTCCTAGCGAATAATGAGCAGTTCTTC. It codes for CASSEKVLLANNEQFF.

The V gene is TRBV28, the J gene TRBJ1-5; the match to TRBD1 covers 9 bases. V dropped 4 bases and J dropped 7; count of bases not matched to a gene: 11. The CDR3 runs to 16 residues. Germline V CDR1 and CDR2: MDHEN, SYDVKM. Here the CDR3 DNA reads TGTGCCAGCAGTTCGCCGGGACAGGGAATCTACCAGCCCCAGCATTTT. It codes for CASSSPGQGIYQPQHF.

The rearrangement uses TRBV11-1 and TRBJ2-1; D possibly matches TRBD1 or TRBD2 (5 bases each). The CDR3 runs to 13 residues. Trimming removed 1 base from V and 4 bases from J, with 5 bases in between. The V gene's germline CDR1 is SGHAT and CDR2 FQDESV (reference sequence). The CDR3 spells CASSLGGYNEQFF. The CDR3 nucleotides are TGTGCCAGCAGCTTAGGGGGGTACAATGAGCAGTTCTTC.

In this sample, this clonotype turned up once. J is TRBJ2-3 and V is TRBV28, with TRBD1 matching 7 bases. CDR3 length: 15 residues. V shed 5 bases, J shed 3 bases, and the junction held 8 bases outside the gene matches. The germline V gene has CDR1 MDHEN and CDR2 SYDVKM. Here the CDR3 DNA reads TGTGCCAGCAGTCTGCCAGGGGGAGCGACAGATACGCAGTATTTT. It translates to CASSLPGGATDTQYF.

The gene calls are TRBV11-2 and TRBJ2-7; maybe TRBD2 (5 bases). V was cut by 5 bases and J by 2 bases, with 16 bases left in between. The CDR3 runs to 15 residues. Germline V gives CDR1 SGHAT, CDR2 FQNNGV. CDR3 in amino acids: CASSLDSRGTYEQYF. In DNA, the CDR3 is TGTGCCAGCAGCCTCGATTCTCGGGGTACCTACGAGCAGTACTTC.

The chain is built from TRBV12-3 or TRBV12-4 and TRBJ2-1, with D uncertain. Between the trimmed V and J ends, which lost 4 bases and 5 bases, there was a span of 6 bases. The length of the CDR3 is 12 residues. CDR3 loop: CASSSNNNEQFF. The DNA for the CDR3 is TGTGCCAGCAGTTCCAACAACAATGAGCAGTTCTTC.

The CDR3, as DNA: TGTGCCAGCAGCTTACCCAAACTCACCGGGACAGGGGTTAACGCGCAGTATTTT. Amino acid sequence: CASSLPKLTGTGVNAQYF. The rearrangement links TRBV7-9 to TRBJ2-3; 10 nucleotides line up with TRBD1. Trimming at V came to 2 bases and at J to 10 bases, leaving 18 bases not matched to a gene. Germline CDR1 is SEHNR and CDR2 is FQNEAQ (reference sequence). The CDR3 runs 18 residues.

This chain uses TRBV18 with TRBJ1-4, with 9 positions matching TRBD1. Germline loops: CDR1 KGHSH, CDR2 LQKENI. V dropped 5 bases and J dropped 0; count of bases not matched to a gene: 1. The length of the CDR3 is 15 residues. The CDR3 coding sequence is TGTGCCAGCTCAGGACAGGGGACAACTAATGAAAAACTGTTTTTT. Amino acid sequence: CASSGQGTTNEKLFF.

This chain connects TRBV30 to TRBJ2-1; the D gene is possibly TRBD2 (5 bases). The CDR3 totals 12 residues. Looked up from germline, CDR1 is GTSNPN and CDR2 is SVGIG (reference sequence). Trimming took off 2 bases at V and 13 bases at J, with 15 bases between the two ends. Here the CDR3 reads CAWSSLGGRQFF. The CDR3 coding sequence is TGTGCCTGGAGTTCGCTAGGTGGGAGACAGTTCTTC.

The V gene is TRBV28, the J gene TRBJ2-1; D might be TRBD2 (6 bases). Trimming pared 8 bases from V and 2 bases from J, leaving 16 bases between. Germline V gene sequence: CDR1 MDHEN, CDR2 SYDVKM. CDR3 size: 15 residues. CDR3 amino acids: CASWARTIPYNEQFF. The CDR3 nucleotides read TGTGCCAGCTGGGCCCGGACTATTCCCTACAATGAGCAGTTCTTC.

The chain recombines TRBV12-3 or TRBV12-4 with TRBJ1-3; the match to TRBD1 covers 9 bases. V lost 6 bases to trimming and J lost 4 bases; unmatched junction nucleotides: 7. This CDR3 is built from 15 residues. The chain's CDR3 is CASRTPGQGGNTIYF. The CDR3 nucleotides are TGTGCCAGCAGAACTCCGGGACAGGGCGGAAACACCATATATTTT.

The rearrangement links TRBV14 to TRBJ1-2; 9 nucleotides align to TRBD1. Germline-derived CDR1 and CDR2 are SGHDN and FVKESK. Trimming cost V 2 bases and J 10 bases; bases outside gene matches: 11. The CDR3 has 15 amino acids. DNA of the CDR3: TGTGCCAGCAGCCAAAACACCGGGACAGGGCGTATCTACACCTTC. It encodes CASSQNTGTGRIYTF.

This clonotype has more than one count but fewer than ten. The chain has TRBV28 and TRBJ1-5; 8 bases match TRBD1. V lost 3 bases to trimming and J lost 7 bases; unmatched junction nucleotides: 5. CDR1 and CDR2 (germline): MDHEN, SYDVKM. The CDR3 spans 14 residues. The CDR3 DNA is TGTGCCAGCAGTTTGTTCTCAGGGGGCCAGCCCCAGCATTTT. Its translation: CASSLFSGGQPQHF. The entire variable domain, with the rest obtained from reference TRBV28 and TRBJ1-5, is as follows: DVKVTQSSRYLVKRTGEKVFLECVQDMDHENMFWYRQDPGLGLRLIYFSYDVKMKEKGDIPEGYSVSREKKERFSLILESASTNQTSMYLCASSLFSGGQPQHFGDGTRLSIL.

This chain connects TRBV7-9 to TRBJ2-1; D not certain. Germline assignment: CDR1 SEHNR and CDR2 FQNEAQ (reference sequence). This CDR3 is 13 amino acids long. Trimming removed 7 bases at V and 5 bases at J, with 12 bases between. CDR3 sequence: CASTLGSDNEQFF. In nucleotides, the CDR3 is TGTGCCAGCACCCTCGGGTCAGACAATGAGCAGTTCTTC.

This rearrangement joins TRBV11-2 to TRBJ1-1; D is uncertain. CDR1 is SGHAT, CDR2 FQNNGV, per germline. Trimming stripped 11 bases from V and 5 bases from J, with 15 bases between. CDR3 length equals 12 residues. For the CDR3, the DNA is TGTGCCGGGAGTCCGCCTTTGACTGAAGCTTTCTTT. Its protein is CAGSPPLTEAFF.

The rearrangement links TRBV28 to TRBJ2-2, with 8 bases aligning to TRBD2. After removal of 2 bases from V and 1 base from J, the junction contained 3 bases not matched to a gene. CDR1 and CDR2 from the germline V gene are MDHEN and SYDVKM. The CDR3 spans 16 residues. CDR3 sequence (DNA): TGTGCCAGCAGTTTACGGAGCGGGGGGAACACCGGGGAGCTGTTTTTT. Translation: CASSLRSGGNTGELFF.

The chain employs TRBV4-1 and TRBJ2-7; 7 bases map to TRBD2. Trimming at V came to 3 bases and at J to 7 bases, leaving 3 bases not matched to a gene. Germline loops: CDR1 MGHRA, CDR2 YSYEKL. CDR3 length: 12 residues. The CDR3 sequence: CASSHPAGEQYF. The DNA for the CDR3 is TGCGCCAGCAGCCATCCAGCGGGGGAGCAGTACTTC.